The present T cell receptor beta chain was sequenced within a study of T-cell memory formation after mild COVID-19. Barcoded TCR alpha and TCR beta cDNA libraries with UMIs came from 5'RACE using constant-segment primers. TCRdb ran MiXCR on the 5' RACE reads and lists one entry per CDR3 protein. This sample has about 320,000 distinct CDR3 sequences, with 14% found just once. This clonotype has only a few counts. This CDR3 spans 15 amino acids. The germline V gene encodes CDR1 SGHDT and CDR2 YYEEEE. Between the trimmed V and J ends, which lost 4 bases and 4 bases, there was a span of 17 bases. The V gene is TRBV5-6, the J gene TRBJ1-1; a possible D gene is TRBD1 (5 bases). The clonotype originates from a man aged 18 to 29 who had mild COVID-19 (a few samples of this study predate the infection). Cell type and time point are not known. Sequencing input: PBMCs or a T cell subset sorted from them (not recorded which). Here the CDR3 DNA reads TGTGCCAGCAGCCCGGGGAGGTACGGGACCACTGAAGCTTTCTTT. It yields the protein CASSPGRYGTTEAFF.